The next 16 T cell receptor beta chains were all read from a single sample in a study of cytomegalovirus exposure and HLA in healthy donors. PCR primers comprised 60 Vbeta and 13 Jbeta primers. The method was immunoSEQ multiplex PCR; TCRdb's version includes in-frame clones alone and lacks a portion of them. The repertoire consists of about 110,000 clones, with approximately 14% occurring once and the leading ten covering around 0.86%. The sample taken for sequencing was PBMCs. These receptors all come from a female donor in good health and CMV-seronegative.

V is TRBV27 and J is TRBJ1-5; TRBD1 matches 10 bases. The germline gives CDR1 MNHEY, CDR2 SMNVEV (reference sequence). The CDR3 has 14 residues. V was clipped by 6 bases and J by 4 bases; unmatched bases: 3. CDR3 nucleotides: TGTGCCAGCAGCGGACAGGGGGGTAATCAGCCCCAGCATTTT. Its translation: CASSGQGGNQPQHF.

This clone was counted a few times. The chain has TRBV5-1 and TRBJ2-3; 9 bases map to TRBD1. The CDR3 contains 18 residues. Germline V gene lookup returns CDR1 SGHRS and CDR2 YFSETQ. V trimming: 4 bases; J trimming: 0 bases; junction bases outside the gene matches: 12. For the CDR3, the DNA is TGCGCCAGCAGCGGGGGGGACAGGGAGGCGACTAGCACAGATACGCAGTATTTT. This codes for CASSGGDREATSTDTQYF.

The gene calls are TRBV9 and TRBJ2-7, with 7 nucleotides matching TRBD1. In germline, CDR1 is SGDLS, CDR2 YYNGEE. This CDR3 is built from 15 residues. Trimming took 0 bases from V and 3 from J; bases not matched to a gene: 6. The CDR3 loop is CASSVAGQGDYEQYF. CDR3 nucleotides: TGTGCCAGCAGCGTAGCGGGGCAGGGGGACTACGAGCAGTACTTC.

This clone came up a few times. In DNA form, the CDR3 reads TGTGCCAGCAGCTACGACAGGGAAGGGCCCCAGCATTTT. Translating gives CASSYDREGPQHF. The chain is built from TRBV5-4 and TRBJ1-5; 7 bases agree with TRBD1. The CDR3 is 13 amino acids. V shed 3 bases and J 9 bases; nucleotides not matched to a gene: 6. Germline V gives CDR1 SGHNT, CDR2 YYREEE (reference sequence).

The chain joins TRBV4-3 to TRBJ2-6; D uncertain. This CDR3 comprises 15 residues. CDR1 and CDR2 (germline): LGHNA, YSLEER. Trimming left V 0 bases short and J 2 bases short, with 5 bases between. In nucleotides, the CDR3 is TGCGCCAGCAGCCAAGACTTAGCTGGGGCCAACGTCCTGACTTTC. This gives the protein CASSQDLAGANVLTF.

This clone was counted a few times. In DNA, the CDR3 is TGTGCCAGCAGCAGGGACAGGGGCTCCAGGGGAAACACCATATATTTT. This gives the protein CASSRDRGSRGNTIYF. The chain employs TRBV21-1 and TRBJ1-3; the table's D call, TRBD1, has no DNA check behind it. TRBV21-1 is noted as a pseudogene. CDR3 length: 16 amino acids.

In nucleotides, the CDR3 is TGTGCCAGCAGCGTAGGGGAGGCAGCTCGCTATGGCTACACCTTC. This translates into CASSVGEAARYGYTF. The rearrangement uses TRBV9 and TRBJ1-2; D is unclear. V lost 0 bases to trimming and J lost 4 bases, with 13 bases between them. The CDR3 extends over 15 amino acids. Germline CDR1 is SGDLS and CDR2 is YYNGEE.

This clone was counted between two and nine times. The chain recombines TRBV11-2 with TRBJ2-7; the D gene is possibly TRBD1 (6 bases). CDR3 length: 14 residues. Trimming removed 6 bases from V and 2 bases from J, with 14 bases in between. CDR1 is SGHAT, CDR2 FQNNGV, per germline. In DNA form, the CDR3 reads TGTGCCAGCAGTTTTGGAACAGGGCCCTACGAGCAGTACTTC. Protein sequence: CASSFGTGPYEQYF.

V gene TRBV11-2 combines with J gene TRBJ1-1, with D perhaps TRBD1 (6 bases). Germline V gene lookup returns CDR1 SGHAT and CDR2 FQNNGV. Trimming removed 6 bases from V and 3 bases from J, with 20 bases in between. The CDR3 runs to 16 residues. The CDR3 loop is CASSPIQGNLYTEAFF. CDR3 in DNA: TGTGCCAGCAGTCCAATTCAGGGGAATTTATACACTGAAGCTTTCTTT.

This chain connects TRBV19 to TRBJ1-2, with D possibly TRBD1 on 5 matching bases. Between the trimmed V and J ends, which lost 3 bases and 4 bases, there was a span of 12 bases. Germline-derived CDR1 and CDR2 are LNHDA and SQIVND (reference sequence). The CDR3 is 14 amino acids. CDR3 region: CASSINGGGYGYTF. CDR3 in DNA: TGTGCCAGTAGTATTAACGGGGGTGGCTATGGCTACACCTTC. Full variable domain (missing parts from reference TRBV19 and TRBJ1-2): DGGITQSPKYLFRKEGQNVTLSCEQNLNHDAMYWYRQDPGQGLRLIYYSQIVNDFQKGDIAEGYSVSREKKESFPLTVTSAQKNPTAFYLCASSINGGGYGYTFGSGTRLTVV.

This clone was recorded a few times. The J gene is TRBJ1-6, the V gene TRBV2; D not resolved. This CDR3 is built from 15 residues. CDR1 and CDR2 (germline): SNHLY, FYNNEI. Trimming removed 7 bases from V and 14 bases from J, with 24 bases in between. CDR3 bases: TGTGCCAGCATTCCCACCCCACGGTCGATGAGTTCCCTCCACTTT. This gives the protein CASIPTPRSMSSLHF.

This chain uses TRBV4-3 with TRBJ1-6; the match to TRBD1 covers 8 bases. Germline values: CDR1 LGHNA, CDR2 YSLEER. With 0 bases clipped from V and 7 bases from J, the junction kept 5 bases outside the gene matches. The CDR3 runs 16 residues. CDR3 residues: CASSQDPPGGNSPLHF. For the CDR3, the DNA is TGCGCCAGCAGCCAAGATCCCCCAGGGGGCAATTCACCCCTCCACTTT.

This clone was counted between two and nine times. The V and J genes are TRBV30 and TRBJ2-7; D gene uncertain. The CDR3 has 11 residues. V was pared by 2 bases and J by 7 bases, with 9 bases between. Per the germline V gene, CDR1 is GTSNPN and CDR2 is SVGIG (reference sequence). Here the CDR3 reads CAWSLSSEQYF. The CDR3 region has the DNA TGTGCCTGGAGTCTCAGTTCGGAGCAGTACTTC.

This clone was seen a few times. CDR3 region: CASRKGLATEGQYF. The CDR3 DNA is TGTGCCAGCAGAAAGGGGCTAGCGACGGAGGGGCAGTATTTT. The rearrangement uses TRBV7-2 and TRBJ2-3, with a possible D match to TRBD2 (6 bases). V was pared by 6 bases and J by 11 bases, with 21 bases between. This CDR3 has 14 residues. CDR1 SGHTA and CDR2 FQGNSA come from the germline V gene.

Turning to this clone: Additional DNA sequences in this sample encode the identical CDR3. The rearrangement uses TRBV5-1 and TRBJ1-6, with 7 bases lining up with TRBD1. The CDR3 runs to 14 residues. CDR1 is SGHRS and CDR2 is YFSETQ in the germline V gene. The V and J ends lost 2 bases and 7 bases, in that order; junction bases with no gene match: 3. Here the CDR3 reads CASSFDRENSPLHF. CDR3 nucleotides: TGCGCCAGCAGCTTTGACAGGGAAAATTCACCCCTCCACTTT.

The V gene is TRBV6-5, the J gene TRBJ1-2; TRBD1 matches at 12 bases. The CDR3 is 15 residues long. V dropped 6 bases and J dropped 8; count of bases not matched to a gene: 10. Per germline, CDR1 MNHEY and CDR2 SVGAGI. The CDR3 here is CASRKPGQGAEGYTF. The CDR3 coding sequence is TGTGCCAGCAGAAAACCGGGACAGGGGGCGGAAGGCTACACCTTC.